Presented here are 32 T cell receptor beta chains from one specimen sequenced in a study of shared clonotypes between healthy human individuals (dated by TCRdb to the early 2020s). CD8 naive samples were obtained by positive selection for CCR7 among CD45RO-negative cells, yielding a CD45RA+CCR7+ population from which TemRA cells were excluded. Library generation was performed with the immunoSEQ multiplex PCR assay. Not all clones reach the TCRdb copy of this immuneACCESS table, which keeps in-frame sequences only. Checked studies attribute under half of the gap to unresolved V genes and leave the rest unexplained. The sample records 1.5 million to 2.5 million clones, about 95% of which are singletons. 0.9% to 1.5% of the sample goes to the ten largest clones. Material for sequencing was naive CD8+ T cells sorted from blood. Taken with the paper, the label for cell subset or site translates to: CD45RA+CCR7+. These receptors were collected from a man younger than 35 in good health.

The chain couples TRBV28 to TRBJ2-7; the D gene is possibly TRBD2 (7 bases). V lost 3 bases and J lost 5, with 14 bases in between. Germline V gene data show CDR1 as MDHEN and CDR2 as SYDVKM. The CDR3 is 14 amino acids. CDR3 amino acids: CASSLVGGANEQYF. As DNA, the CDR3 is TGTGCCAGCAGTTTGGTTGGGGGGGCGAACGAGCAGTACTTC.

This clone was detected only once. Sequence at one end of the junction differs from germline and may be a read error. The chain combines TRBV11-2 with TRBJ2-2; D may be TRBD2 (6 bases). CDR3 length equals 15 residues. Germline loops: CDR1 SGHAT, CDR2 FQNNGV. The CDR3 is CASSQGTGPTRELFF. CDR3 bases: TGTGCCAGCAGCCAAGGGACTGGGCCCACCCGGGAGCTGTTTTTT.

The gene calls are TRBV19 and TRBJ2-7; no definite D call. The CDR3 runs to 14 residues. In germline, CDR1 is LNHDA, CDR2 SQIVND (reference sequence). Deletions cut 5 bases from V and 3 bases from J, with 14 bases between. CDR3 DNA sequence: TGTGCCAGTAGTCCGGGCAGGTACGGCTACGAGCAGTACTTC. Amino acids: CASSPGRYGYEQYF.

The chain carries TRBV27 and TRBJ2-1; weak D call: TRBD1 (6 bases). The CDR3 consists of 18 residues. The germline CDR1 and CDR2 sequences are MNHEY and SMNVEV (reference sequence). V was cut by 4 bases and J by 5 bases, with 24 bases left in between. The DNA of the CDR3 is TGTGCCAGCAGTTCCCACCCCTTCGCGGACAGCAAGGACAATGAGCAGTTCTTC. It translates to CASSSHPFADSKDNEQFF.

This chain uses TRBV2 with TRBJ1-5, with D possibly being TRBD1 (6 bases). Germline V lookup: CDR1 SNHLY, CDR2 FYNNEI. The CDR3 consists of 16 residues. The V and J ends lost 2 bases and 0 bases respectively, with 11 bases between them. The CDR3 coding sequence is TGTGCCAGCAGTGAATCGGACAGTTATAGCAATCAGCCCCAGCATTTT. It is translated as CASSESDSYSNQPQHF.

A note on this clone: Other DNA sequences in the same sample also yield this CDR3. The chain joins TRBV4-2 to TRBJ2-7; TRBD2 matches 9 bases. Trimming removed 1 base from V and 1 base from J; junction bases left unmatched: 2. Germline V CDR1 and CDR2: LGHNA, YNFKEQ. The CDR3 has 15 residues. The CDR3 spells CASSQGLAVSYEQYF. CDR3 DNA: TGTGCCAGCAGCCAAGGACTAGCGGTTTCCTACGAGCAGTACTTC.

The CDR3 is CASSTQAGGAYNEQFF. Written as DNA, the CDR3 is TGTGCCAGCAGTACTCAAGCGGGAGGGGCCTACAATGAGCAGTTCTTC. The rearrangement uses TRBV27 and TRBJ2-1, with TRBD2 identical over 10 bases. Germline lookup yields CDR1 MNHEY and CDR2 SMNVEV (reference sequence). The CDR3 covers 16 residues. The V and J ends lost 5 bases and 2 bases, in that order; junction bases with no gene match: 6.

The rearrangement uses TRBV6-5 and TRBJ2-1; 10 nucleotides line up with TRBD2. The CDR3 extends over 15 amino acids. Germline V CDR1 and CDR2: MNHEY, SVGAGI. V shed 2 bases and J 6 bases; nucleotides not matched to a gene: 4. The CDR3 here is CASSYEAGGLNEQFF. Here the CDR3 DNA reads TGTGCCAGCAGTTACGAAGCGGGGGGGCTCAATGAGCAGTTCTTC.

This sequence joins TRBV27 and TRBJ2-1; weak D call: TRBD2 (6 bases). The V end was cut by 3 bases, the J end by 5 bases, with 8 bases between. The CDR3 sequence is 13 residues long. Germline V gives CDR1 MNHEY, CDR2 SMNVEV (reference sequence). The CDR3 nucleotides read TGTGCCAGCAGTTTGCGACTAGACAATGAGCAGTTCTTC. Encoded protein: CASSLRLDNEQFF.

CDR3 nucleotides: TGTGCCAGCAGCGTCACGGGACTCCTACAAGAGACCCAGTACTTC. The encoded protein is CASSVTGLLQETQYF. The genes are TRBV5-4 and TRBJ2-5; D is possibly TRBD2 (6 bases). The CDR3 has 15 residues. Trimming took 4 bases from V and 2 from J, leaving 15 bases between them. Germline lookup yields CDR1 SGHNT and CDR2 YYREEE (reference sequence).

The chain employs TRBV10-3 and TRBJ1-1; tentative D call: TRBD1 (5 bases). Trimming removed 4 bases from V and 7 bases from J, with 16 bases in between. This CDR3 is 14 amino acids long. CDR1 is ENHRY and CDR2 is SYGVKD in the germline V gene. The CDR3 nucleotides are TGTGCCATCAGTGGATTAGAGGGGCGGAATGAAGCTTTCTTT. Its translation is CAISGLEGRNEAFF.

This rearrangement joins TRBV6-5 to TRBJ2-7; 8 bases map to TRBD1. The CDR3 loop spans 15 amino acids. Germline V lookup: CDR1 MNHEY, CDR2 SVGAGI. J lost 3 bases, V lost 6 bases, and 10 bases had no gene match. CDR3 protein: CASRHDRGYHYEQYF. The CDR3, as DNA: TGTGCCAGCAGACATGACAGGGGCTACCACTACGAGCAGTACTTC.

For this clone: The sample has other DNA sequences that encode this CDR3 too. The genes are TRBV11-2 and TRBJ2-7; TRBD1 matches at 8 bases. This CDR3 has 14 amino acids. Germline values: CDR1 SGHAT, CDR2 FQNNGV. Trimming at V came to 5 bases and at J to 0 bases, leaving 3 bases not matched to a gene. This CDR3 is CASSTGQGSYEQYF. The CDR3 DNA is TGTGCCAGCAGCACTGGACAGGGCTCCTACGAGCAGTACTTC.

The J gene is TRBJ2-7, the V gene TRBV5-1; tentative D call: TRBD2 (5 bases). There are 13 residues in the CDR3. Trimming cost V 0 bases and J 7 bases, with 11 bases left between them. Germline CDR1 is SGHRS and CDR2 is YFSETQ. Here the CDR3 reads CASSLVSPGEQYF. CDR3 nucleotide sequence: TGCGCCAGCAGCTTGGTGTCCCCGGGGGAGCAGTACTTC.

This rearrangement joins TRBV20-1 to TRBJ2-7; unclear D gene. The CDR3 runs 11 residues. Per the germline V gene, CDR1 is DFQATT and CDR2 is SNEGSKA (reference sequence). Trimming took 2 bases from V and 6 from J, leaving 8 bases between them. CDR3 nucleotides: TGCAGTGCTAGAAGGGAAGTCGAGCAGTACTTC. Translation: CSARREVEQYF.

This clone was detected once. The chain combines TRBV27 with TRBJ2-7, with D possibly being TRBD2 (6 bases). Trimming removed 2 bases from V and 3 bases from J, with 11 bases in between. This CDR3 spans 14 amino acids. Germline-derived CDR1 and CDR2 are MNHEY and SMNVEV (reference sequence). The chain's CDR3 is CASSLVGGNYEQYF. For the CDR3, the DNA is TGTGCCAGCAGTTTAGTCGGGGGAAACTACGAGCAGTACTTC.

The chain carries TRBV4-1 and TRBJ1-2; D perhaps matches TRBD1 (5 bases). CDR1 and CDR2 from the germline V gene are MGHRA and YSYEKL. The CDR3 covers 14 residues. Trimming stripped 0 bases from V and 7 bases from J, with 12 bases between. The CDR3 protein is CASSQDLPGFGYTF. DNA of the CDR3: TGCGCCAGCAGCCAAGATCTTCCAGGGTTTGGCTACACCTTC.

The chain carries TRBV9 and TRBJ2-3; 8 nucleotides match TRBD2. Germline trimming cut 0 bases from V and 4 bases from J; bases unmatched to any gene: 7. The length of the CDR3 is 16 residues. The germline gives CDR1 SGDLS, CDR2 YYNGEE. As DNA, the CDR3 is TGTGCCAGCAGCGTAGACGGGGGGGCAGGCGCAGATACGCAGTATTTT. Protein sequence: CASSVDGGAGADTQYF. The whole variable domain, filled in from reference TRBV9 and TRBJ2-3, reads DSGVTQTPKHLITATGQRVTLRCSPRSGDLSVYWYQQSLDQGLQFLIQYYNGEERAKGNILERFSAQQFPDLHSELNLSSLELGDSALYFCASSVDGGAGADTQYFGPGTRLTVL.

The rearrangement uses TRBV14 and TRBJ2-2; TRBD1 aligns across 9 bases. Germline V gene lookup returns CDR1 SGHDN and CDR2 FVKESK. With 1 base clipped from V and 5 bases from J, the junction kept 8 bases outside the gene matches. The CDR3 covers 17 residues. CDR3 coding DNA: TGTGCCAGCAGCCAAGCACCCCACAGGGGGCTGACCGGGGAGCTGTTTTTT. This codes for CASSQAPHRGLTGELFF.

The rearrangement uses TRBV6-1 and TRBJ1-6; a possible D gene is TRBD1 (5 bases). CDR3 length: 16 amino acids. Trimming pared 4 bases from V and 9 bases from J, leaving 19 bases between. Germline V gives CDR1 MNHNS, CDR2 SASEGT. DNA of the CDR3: TGTGCCAGCAGTGGAGATTTGCCAGGGATGGTTTCACCCCTCCACTTT. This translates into CASSGDLPGMVSPLHF.

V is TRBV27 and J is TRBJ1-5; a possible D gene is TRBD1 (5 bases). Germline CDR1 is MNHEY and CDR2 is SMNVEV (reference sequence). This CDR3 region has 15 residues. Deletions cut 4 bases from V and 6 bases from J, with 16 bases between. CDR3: CASSSLSAGGQPQHF. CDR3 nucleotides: TGTGCCAGCAGTTCTCTCTCGGCCGGGGGTCAGCCCCAGCATTTT.

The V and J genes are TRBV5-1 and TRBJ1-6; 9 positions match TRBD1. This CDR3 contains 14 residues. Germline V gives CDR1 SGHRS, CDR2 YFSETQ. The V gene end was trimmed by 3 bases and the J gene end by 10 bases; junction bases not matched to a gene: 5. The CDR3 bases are TGCGCCAGCAGCTCCGGCGGGACAGGGTCACCCCTCCACTTT. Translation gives CASSSGGTGSPLHF.

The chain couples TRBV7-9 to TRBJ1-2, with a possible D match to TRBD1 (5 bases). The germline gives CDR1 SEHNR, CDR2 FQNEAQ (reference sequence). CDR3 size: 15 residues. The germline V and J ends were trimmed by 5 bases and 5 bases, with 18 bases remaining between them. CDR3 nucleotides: TGTGCCAGCAGCCGAGAGGGGCAACCTAGGTATGGCTACACCTTC. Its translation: CASSREGQPRYGYTF.

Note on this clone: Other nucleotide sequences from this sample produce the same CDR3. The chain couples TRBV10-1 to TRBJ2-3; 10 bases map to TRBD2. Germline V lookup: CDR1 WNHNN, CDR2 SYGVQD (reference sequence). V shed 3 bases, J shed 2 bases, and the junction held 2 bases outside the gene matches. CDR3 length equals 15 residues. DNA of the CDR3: TGCGCCAGCAGTGACCTAGCGGGAGACACAGATACGCAGTATTTT. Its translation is CASSDLAGDTDTQYF.

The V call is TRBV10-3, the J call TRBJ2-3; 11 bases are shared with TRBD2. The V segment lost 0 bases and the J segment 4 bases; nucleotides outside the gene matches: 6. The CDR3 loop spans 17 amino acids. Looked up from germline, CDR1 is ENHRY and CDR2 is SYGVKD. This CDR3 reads CAISESPGSGRADTQYF. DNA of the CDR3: TGTGCCATCAGTGAGTCCCCTGGTAGCGGGAGGGCAGATACGCAGTATTTT.

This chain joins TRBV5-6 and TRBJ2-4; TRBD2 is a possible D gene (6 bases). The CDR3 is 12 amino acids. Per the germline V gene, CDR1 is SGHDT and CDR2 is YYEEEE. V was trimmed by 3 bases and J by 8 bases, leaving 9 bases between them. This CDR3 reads CASSSGDYIQYF. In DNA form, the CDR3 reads TGTGCCAGCAGCTCCGGGGACTACATTCAGTACTTC.

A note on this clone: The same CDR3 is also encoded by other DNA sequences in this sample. The CDR3 spells CASSVGGAGELFF. The CDR3 region has the DNA TGTGCCAGCAGCGTAGGAGGCGCCGGGGAGCTGTTTTTT. This sequence joins TRBV9 and TRBJ2-2, with D unresolved. V shed 0 bases and J shed 6 bases, with 6 bases lying between them. Germline CDR1 and CDR2: SGDLS and YYNGEE. This CDR3 comprises 13 residues.

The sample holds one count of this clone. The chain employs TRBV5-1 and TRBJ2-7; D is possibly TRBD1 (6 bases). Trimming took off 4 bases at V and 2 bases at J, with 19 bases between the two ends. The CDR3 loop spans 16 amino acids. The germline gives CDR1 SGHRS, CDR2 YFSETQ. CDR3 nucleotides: TGCGCCAGCAGCCCTTCAGGGGCATGGGGCCCCTACGAGCAGTACTTC. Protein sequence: CASSPSGAWGPYEQYF. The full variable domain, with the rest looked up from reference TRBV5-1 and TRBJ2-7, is KAGVTQTPRYLIKTRGQQVTLSCSPISGHRSVSWYQQTPGQGLQFLFEYFSETQRNKGNFPGRFSGRQFSNSRSEMNVSTLELGDSALYLCASSPSGAWGPYEQYFGPGTRLTVT.

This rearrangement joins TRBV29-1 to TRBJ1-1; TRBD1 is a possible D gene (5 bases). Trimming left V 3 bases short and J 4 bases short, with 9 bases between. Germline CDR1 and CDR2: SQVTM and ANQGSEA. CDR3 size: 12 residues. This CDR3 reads CSVDSGVTEAFF. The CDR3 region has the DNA TGCAGCGTTGACTCGGGGGTCACTGAAGCTTTCTTT.

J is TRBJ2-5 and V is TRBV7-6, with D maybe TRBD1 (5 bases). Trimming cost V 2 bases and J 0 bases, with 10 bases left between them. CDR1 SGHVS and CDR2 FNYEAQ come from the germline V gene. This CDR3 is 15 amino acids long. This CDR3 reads CASSLSPRDQETQYF. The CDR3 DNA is TGTGCCAGCAGCTTATCACCCAGGGACCAAGAGACCCAGTACTTC.

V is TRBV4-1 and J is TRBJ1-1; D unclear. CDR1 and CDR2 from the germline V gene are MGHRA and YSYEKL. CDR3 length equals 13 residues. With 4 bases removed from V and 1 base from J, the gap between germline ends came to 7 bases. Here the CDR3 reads CASSPTQNTEAFF. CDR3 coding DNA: TGCGCCAGCAGCCCGACACAGAACACTGAAGCTTTCTTT.

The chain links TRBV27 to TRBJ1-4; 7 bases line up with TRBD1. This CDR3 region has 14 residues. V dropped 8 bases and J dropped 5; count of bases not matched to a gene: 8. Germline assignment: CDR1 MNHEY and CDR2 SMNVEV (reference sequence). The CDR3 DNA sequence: TGTGCCAGCGCACAGGGGTCCCTAAATGAAAAACTGTTTTTT. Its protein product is CASAQGSLNEKLFF.